The 25 T cell receptor beta chains below all came from one sample that was sequenced in a study of blood T cell repertoires in COVID-19. Clones were sequenced by immunoSEQ multiplex PCR, and TCRdb holds only the in-frame ones, with some missing. This sample has 270,000 or so clones, with approximately 80% found just once. The sequencing input was peripheral blood. These receptors came from a human donor in a cohort sampled during active COVID-19.

This sequence joins TRBV19 and TRBJ2-7; 10 nucleotides match TRBD1. Germline lookup yields CDR1 LNHDA and CDR2 SQIVND (reference sequence). The CDR3 runs to 15 residues. V was pared by 5 bases and J by 3 bases, with 7 bases of the junction left unmatched. The CDR3 coding sequence is TGTGCCAGTAGTTCTTCCGGGACAGGGGACTACGAGCAGTACTTC. Encoded protein: CASSSSGTGDYEQYF.

Of note for this clone: The junction departs from the called germline gene at one end, perhaps through a read error. The chain couples TRBV12-3 or TRBV12-4 to TRBJ2-7; 9 bases fit TRBD2. This CDR3 is built from 13 residues. Written as DNA, the CDR3 is TGTGCCAGCAGTTTCGGCCTAGCGGGGCCAATGGACTTC. Translating gives CASSFGLAGPMDF.

V is TRBV7-8 and J is TRBJ1-1; no definite D call. The CDR3 totals 14 residues. The V end lost 5 bases, the J end lost 4 bases, and 14 bases lay between the germline ends. In germline, CDR1 is SGHVS, CDR2 FQNEAQ. The CDR3 loop reads CASSSREDSTEAFF. CDR3 bases: TGTGCCAGCAGCAGTCGGGAGGATTCCACTGAAGCTTTCTTT.

The chain links TRBV5-1 to TRBJ1-1, with D possibly being TRBD1 (5 bases). This CDR3 contains 14 residues. The germline V gene has CDR1 SGHRS and CDR2 YFSETQ. Deletions cut 4 bases from V and 1 base from J, with 11 bases between. CDR3: CASSVGHRNTEAFF. The CDR3 region has the DNA TGCGCCAGCAGCGTCGGACACCGGAACACTGAAGCTTTCTTT.

J is TRBJ2-7 and V is TRBV27; 10 bases line up with TRBD2. The CDR3 is 14 amino acids. The ends lost 8 bases at V and 2 bases at J; junction bases unmatched: 6. Germline assignment: CDR1 MNHEY and CDR2 SMNVEV (reference sequence). CDR3 region: CASWRSGGAYEQYF. The CDR3 coding sequence is TGTGCCAGCTGGAGAAGCGGGGGGGCCTACGAGCAGTACTTC.

The gene calls are TRBV18 and TRBJ1-3; D gene uncertain. Trimming removed 3 bases at V and 1 base at J, with 7 bases between. There are 14 residues in the CDR3. Per the germline V gene, CDR1 is KGHSH and CDR2 is LQKENI. CDR3 in DNA: TGTGCCAGCTCACCCTCGACATCTGGAAACACCATATATTTT. It yields the protein CASSPSTSGNTIYF.

This sequence joins TRBV15 and TRBJ1-2; perhaps TRBD1 as D (5 bases). Germline assignment: CDR1 LNHNV and CDR2 YYDKDF (reference sequence). Trimming removed 5 bases at V and 4 bases at J, with 11 bases between. The CDR3 extends over 13 amino acids. The CDR3 reads CATSPRQGYGYTF. CDR3 sequence (DNA): TGTGCCACCAGCCCCCGCCAGGGCTATGGCTACACCTTC.

V usage is TRBV29-1 and J usage is TRBJ1-2, with D maybe TRBD1 (6 bases). V lost 1 base and J lost 4, with 16 bases in between. The germline CDR1 and CDR2 sequences are SQVTM and ANQGSEA. There are 15 residues in the CDR3. The chain's CDR3 is CSVEGVQQGGYGYTF. For the CDR3, the DNA is TGCAGCGTTGAAGGGGTCCAACAGGGTGGCTATGGCTACACCTTC. Based on the CDR3 plus reference TRBV29-1 and TRBJ1-2, the full variable domain is SAVISQKPSRDICQRGTSLTIQCQVDSQVTMMFWYRQQPGQSLTLIATANQGSEATYESGFVIDKFPISRPNLTFSTLTVSNMSPEDSSIYLCSVEGVQQGGYGYTFGSGTRLTVV.

This clone was seen a handful of times. J is TRBJ2-7 and V is TRBV2, with D uncertain. Between the trimmed V and J ends, which lost 7 bases and 1 base, there was a span of 5 bases. Germline CDR1 is SNHLY and CDR2 is FYNNEI. The CDR3 sequence is 11 residues long. The CDR3 spells CASIRSYEQYF. The CDR3 DNA reads as TGTGCCAGCATCCGGTCCTACGAGCAGTACTTC.

This clone was detected ten times or more. The rearrangement links TRBV27 to TRBJ2-7, with 8 bases that match TRBD1. The CDR3 length is 14 residues. V shed 3 bases and J 6 bases; nucleotides not matched to a gene: 7. The germline V gene has CDR1 MNHEY and CDR2 SMNVEV (reference sequence). CDR3 sequence reads: CASSLRQGLGEQYF. As DNA, the CDR3 is TGTGCCAGCAGTTTGCGACAGGGGCTGGGCGAGCAGTACTTC.

This chain joins TRBV18 and TRBJ2-6, with unresolved D. Germline CDR1 reads KGHSH; CDR2 reads LQKENI. The CDR3 is 15 residues long. V lost 5 bases and J 0 bases, leaving 8 bases between the germline ends. Written as DNA, the CDR3 is TGTGCCAGCTCAGCAATAGACTCTGGGGCCAACGTCCTGACTTTC. This encodes CASSAIDSGANVLTF. The whole variable domain, remainder taken from reference TRBV18 and TRBJ2-6, is NAGVMQNPRHLVRRRGQEARLRCSPMKGHSHVYWYRQLPEEGLKFMVYLQKENIIDESGMPKERFSAEFPKEGPSILRIQQVVRGDSAAYFCASSAIDSGANVLTFGAGSRLTVL.

The genes are TRBV19 and TRBJ1-6, with 8 positions matching TRBD1. Germline V lookup: CDR1 LNHDA, CDR2 SQIVND (reference sequence). The CDR3 runs to 14 residues. V trimming: 6 bases; J trimming: 7 bases; junction bases outside the gene matches: 5. The CDR3 loop reads CASRKQGENSPLHF. CDR3 DNA sequence: TGTGCCAGTAGGAAACAGGGGGAGAATTCACCCCTCCACTTT.

This rearrangement joins TRBV15 to TRBJ2-1; the match to TRBD1 covers 8 bases. The CDR3 spans 17 residues. The V gene's germline CDR1 is LNHNV and CDR2 YYDKDF (reference sequence). Germline trimming cut 0 bases from V and 6 bases from J; bases unmatched to any gene: 10. The CDR3 loop reads CATSRDVIGQGINEQFF. In DNA form, the CDR3 reads TGTGCCACCAGCAGAGATGTCATTGGACAGGGAATCAATGAGCAGTTCTTC.

The DNA for the CDR3 is TGTGCCAGCTCACCCTCCAGGGCGAACACTGAAGCTTTCTTT. Translated, it gives CASSPSRANTEAFF. The V gene is TRBV18, the J gene TRBJ1-1; TRBD1 is a possible D gene (5 bases). The CDR3 length is 14 residues. The germline V gene has CDR1 KGHSH and CDR2 LQKENI. Trimming pared 3 bases from V and 1 base from J, leaving 9 bases between. The variable domain in full, with the rest retrieved from reference TRBV18 and TRBJ1-1, is NAGVMQNPRHLVRRRGQEARLRCSPMKGHSHVYWYRQLPEEGLKFMVYLQKENIIDESGMPKERFSAEFPKEGPSILRIQQVVRGDSAAYFCASSPSRANTEAFFGQGTRLTVV.

Only a few counts were recorded for this clone. V is TRBV10-1 and J is TRBJ2-1, with TRBD2 matching over 9 bases. V gave up 5 bases and J gave up 4 bases; unmatched junction bases: 3. The CDR3 has 14 amino acids. Germline lookup yields CDR1 WNHNN and CDR2 SYGVQD (reference sequence). Written as DNA, the CDR3 is TGCGCCAGCAGTAGCGGGAGGACTTACAATGAGCAGTTCTTC. Translated, it gives CASSSGRTYNEQFF.

J is TRBJ1-2 and V is TRBV7-2, with TRBD1 as a possible D gene (6 bases). V shed 5 bases and J shed 4 bases, with 11 bases lying between them. The CDR3 is 13 amino acids. The germline V gene encodes CDR1 SGHTA and CDR2 FQGNSA. CDR3 nucleotide sequence: TGTGCCAGCAGCCGGGACACTCTCTATGGCTACACCTTC. Protein: CASSRDTLYGYTF.

This chain uses TRBV9 with TRBJ2-6; the match to TRBD1 covers 8 bases. V lost 4 bases and J lost 4; bases outside the gene matches: 10. CDR1 SGDLS and CDR2 YYNGEE come from the germline V gene. The CDR3 length is 17 residues. CDR3 DNA sequence: TGTGCCAGCAGCTTGACCAGACAGGGGCGAGGGGCCAACGTCCTGACTTTC. Protein: CASSLTRQGRGANVLTF.

This chain joins TRBV3-1 (or the pseudogene TRBV3-2) and TRBJ2-5, with D unresolved. CDR3 length: 13 residues. Germline-derived CDR1 and CDR2 are LGHDT and YNNKEL (reference sequence). V was trimmed by 3 bases and J by 5 bases, leaving 10 bases between them. In nucleotides, the CDR3 is TGTGCCAGCAGCCAGTCCCAGGCGGAGACCCAGTACTTC. Residues: CASSQSQAETQYF.

This CDR3 reads CASSQDGGRVNEKLFF. DNA for the CDR3: TGCGCCAGCAGCCAAGATGGAGGCCGAGTTAATGAAAAACTGTTTTTT. The chain joins TRBV4-1 to TRBJ1-4; no reliable D call. Germline assignment: CDR1 MGHRA and CDR2 YSYEKL. Trimming shortened V by 0 bases and J by 4 bases, and 12 bases separated the two germline ends. The CDR3 totals 16 residues.

This sequence joins TRBV12-5 and TRBJ2-7, with D perhaps TRBD1 (5 bases). The V end lost 7 bases, the J end lost 4 bases, and 11 bases lay between the germline ends. CDR1 is LGHNT and CDR2 is FRNRAP in the germline V gene. The CDR3 contains 12 residues. CDR3 sequence: CASALGVYEQYF. Here the CDR3 DNA reads TGTGCTAGTGCCCTAGGGGTGTACGAGCAGTACTTC.

A note on this clone: A read error may produce the germline difference seen at one junction end. The chain couples TRBV3-1 (or the pseudogene TRBV3-2) to TRBJ2-7, with a tentative D call TRBD2 (5 bases). This CDR3 contains 13 residues. Germline V CDR1 and CDR2: LGHDT, YNNKEL (reference sequence). CDR3 loop: CASSQAIEGPVLF. For the CDR3, the DNA is TGTGCCAGCAGCCAAGCCATCGAGGGCCCCGTCCTATTC.

J is TRBJ2-7 and V is TRBV29-1; no firm D call. The CDR3 totals 14 residues. V was pared by 5 bases and J by 3 bases, with 17 bases between. CDR1 SQVTM and CDR2 ANQGSEA come from the germline V gene. DNA of the CDR3: TGCAGCGTTAAAAGCCCCCTCCACCACTACGAGCAGTACTTC. Amino acids: CSVKSPLHHYEQYF.

The gene calls are TRBV27 and TRBJ1-1; maybe TRBD1 (6 bases). The CDR3 spans 15 residues. V gave up 6 bases and J gave up 5 bases, with 19 bases separating them. Germline V CDR1 and CDR2: MNHEY, SMNVEV (reference sequence). Here the CDR3 reads CASRIQGYTGTEAFF. The CDR3 DNA is TGTGCCAGCAGAATACAGGGCTACACGGGTACTGAAGCTTTCTTT.

The chain carries TRBV5-1 and TRBJ1-2; D ambiguous. The CDR3 is 16 amino acids. V was cut by 0 bases and J by 4 bases, with 16 bases left in between. Germline V lookup: CDR1 SGHRS, CDR2 YFSETQ. In DNA, the CDR3 is TGCGCCAGCAGCTTGGAGCCCCACCAAAGGAGCTATGGCTACACCTTC. Translation: CASSLEPHQRSYGYTF.

CDR3 sequence: CASSSGQGYTEAFF. The CDR3 nucleotides are TGTGCCAGTAGTAGCGGACAGGGGTACACTGAAGCTTTCTTT. This chain links TRBV19 with TRBJ1-1, with TRBD1 matching over 9 bases. The germline CDR1 and CDR2 sequences are LNHDA and SQIVND (reference sequence). CDR3 size: 14 residues. The V gene end was trimmed by 4 bases and the J gene end by 3 bases; junction bases not matched to a gene: 3.